The entry below describes one T cell receptor beta chain. Its specificity is unknown. This specimen comes from a study of a mutant IDH1 vaccine in newly diagnosed glioma. CDR1 is LNHNV, CDR2 YYDKDF, per germline (reference sequence). This CDR3 contains 16 residues. Trimming shortened V by 4 bases and J by 0 bases, and 13 bases separated the two germline ends. Only in-frame clones appear in the TCRdb table, and some are missing; sequencing was by immunoSEQ multiplex PCR. The repertoire holds around 78,000 clones, 65% to 90% seen once, with roughly 2% in the top ten. Time point noted: week 23, last vaccination. It was 300 ug of mutant IDH1 20-mer peptide that made up each vaccine dose, given with topical imiquimod.

Sequencing used PBMCs, obtained from a glioma patient whose treatment included an IDH1 peptide vaccine. The chain carries TRBV15 and TRBJ2-4; D gene uncertain. The receptor was derived from a man aged 30 to 39 with glioma. Some clones in this sample may be carry-over from other donors' samples. CDR3 amino acids: CATSTPRGVAKNIQYF. The CDR3 DNA reads as TGTGCCACCAGCACTCCCCGAGGAGTAGCCAAAAACATTCAGTACTTC.